The 10 T cell receptor beta chains below all came from one sample that was sequenced in a study of fetal regulatory T cell absence and autoimmunity. Profiled with immunoSEQ multiplex PCR; TCRdb holds only in-frame clones, not every one. This table holds 85,000 to 100,000 clones, less than 80% found once. The sample comprised pancreas tissue. The receptors here all came from a male donor with IPEX syndrome.

The chain links TRBV10-2 to TRBJ2-7; no clear D gene. CDR3 length: 11 residues. Between the trimmed V and J ends, which lost 3 bases and 3 bases, there was a span of 3 bases. Germline values: CDR1 WSHSY, CDR2 SAAADI. The CDR3 is CASSDSYEQYF. CDR3 bases: TGCGCCAGCAGTGACAGCTACGAGCAGTACTTC.

The genes are TRBV6-1 and TRBJ2-3, with 7 bases fitting TRBD2. CDR1 MNHNS and CDR2 SASEGT come from the germline V gene. Trimming at V came to 6 bases and at J to 2 bases, leaving 8 bases not matched to a gene. The CDR3 extends over 15 amino acids. The CDR3: CASRRGIPVTDTQYF. CDR3 in DNA: TGTGCCAGCAGGCGGGGGATCCCAGTCACAGATACGCAGTATTTT.

The rearrangement uses TRBV4-1 and TRBJ2-1; 10 positions match TRBD2. The CDR3 is 17 residues long. The J segment lost 6 bases and the V segment lost 2 bases, leaving 10 bases of the junction unmatched. In germline, CDR1 is MGHRA, CDR2 YSYEKL. The CDR3 nucleotides are TGCGCCAGCAGCCAACACGGAGCGGGGGGGCGGGGCAATGAGCAGTTCTTC. Translation gives CASSQHGAGGRGNEQFF.

The gene calls are TRBV4-3 and TRBJ1-6; D gene ambiguous. V was trimmed by 0 bases and J by 10 bases, leaving 4 bases between them. CDR3 size: 12 residues. CDR1 is LGHNA, CDR2 YSLEER, per germline. The CDR3 is CASSQEGSPLHF. The DNA of the CDR3 is TGCGCCAGCAGCCAAGAAGGGTCACCCCTCCACTTT.

CDR3 coding DNA: TGTGCCAGCAGTTACTCGAGCACGGGCTATGGCTACACCTTC. It yields the protein CASSYSSTGYGYTF. The rearrangement links TRBV6-6 to TRBJ1-2; the D is unclear. Germline lookup yields CDR1 MNHNY and CDR2 SVGAGI (reference sequence). Trimming took 0 bases from V and 4 from J, leaving 9 bases between them. The CDR3 contains 14 residues.

The chain uses TRBV1 and TRBJ1-4; the tabulated D call, TRBD1, remains unverified against the DNA. TRBV1 is a known pseudogene. The CDR3 runs 15 residues. This CDR3 is CTSRRPGQGDEKLFF. CDR3 sequence (DNA): TGCACCAGCAGACGCCCGGGACAGGGGGACGAAAAACTGTTTTTT.

The chain uses TRBV29-1 and TRBJ2-1; D unresolved. CDR1 is SQVTM, CDR2 ANQGSEA, per germline. This CDR3 contains 16 residues. V shed 0 bases and J shed 3 bases, with 15 bases lying between them. CDR3 nucleotide sequence: TGCAGCGTTGAAGACCCCCGGACCCCCTACTACAATGAGCAGTTCTTC. Amino acids: CSVEDPRTPYYNEQFF.

The CDR3 DNA reads as TGTGCCAGCAGCCAAGATCTAGGCGGGGACCAAGAGACCCAGTACTTC. Protein product: CASSQDLGGDQETQYF. This chain joins TRBV5-4 and TRBJ2-5, with D perhaps matching TRBD2 (6 bases). The CDR3 runs to 16 residues. V shed 4 bases and J shed 0 bases, with 16 bases lying between them. CDR1 and CDR2 (germline): SGHNT, YYREEE (reference sequence).

This clone occurred a few times. V and J are TRBV18 and TRBJ2-1; D is possibly TRBD2 (6 bases). The V gene lost 2 bases and the J gene lost 3 bases, with 14 bases spanning the gap. This CDR3 region has 16 residues. The germline CDR1 and CDR2 sequences are KGHSH and LQKENI. The CDR3 region has the DNA TGTGCCAGCTCACCAAGGCTAGCGATAAACTACAATGAGCAGTTCTTC. Encoded protein: CASSPRLAINYNEQFF.

This rearrangement joins TRBV27 to TRBJ2-3; TRBD1 or TRBD2 may be the D gene (6 bases each). The CDR3 has 15 residues. From germline, CDR1 is MNHEY and CDR2 SMNVEV (reference sequence). Trimming removed 4 bases at V and 0 bases at J, with 11 bases between. The CDR3 DNA follows: TGTGCCAGCAGTTCTTGGGGGGCGAGCACAGATACGCAGTATTTT. It translates to CASSSWGASTDTQYF.